This T cell receptor beta chain was recovered during a study of blood T cell repertoires in COVID-19. Study context: The United States, Italy and Spain supplied acute and convalescent COVID-19 samples. Sample material is recorded as cDNA or gDNA derived from T cells, B-cell-depleted T cells, or PBMCs.

V dropped 9 bases and J dropped 4; count of bases not matched to a gene: 10. Germline V gives CDR1 MNHEY, CDR2 SVGAGI. This CDR3 is 15 amino acids long. In the study's own analysis: It was from reference gene primer amplification that nucleated cell counts were estimated. The table came from immunoSEQ multiplex PCR; TCRdb's copy has only in-frame clones and leaves some out. The V and J calls and clone size are taken from that table; D and trimming were inferred from the DNA. The sample includes roughly 250,000 clones, about nine tenths of them seen just once. Source material: peripheral blood. The rearrangement links TRBV6-5 to TRBJ2-3; 10 nucleotides match TRBD2. This receptor was obtained from a man aged 55 to 70 who had recovered from COVID-19. The CDR3 region is CASLGAGGPPDTQYF. The CDR3 bases are TGTGCCAGTCTCGGAGCGGGGGGGCCGCCAGATACGCAGTATTTT.